The 27 T cell receptor beta chains below all came from one sample that was sequenced in a study of T cells expressing NK-cell markers. Reanalyzing the 5' RACE reads, TCRdb keeps one entry per CDR3 protein, without DNA. This sample's clone table lists a few hundred thousand distinct CDR3 sequences. Material for sequencing was blood T cells: a sorted CD56 or NKG2C T cell subset, CD4+ or CD8+ T cells, or bulk PBMC T cells (not recorded which). The receptors stem from a man aged 18-30 years in good health.

The chain carries TRBV30 and TRBJ2-7; TCRdb lists TRBD2, though no DNA is available to test this call. Germline CDR1 reads GTSNPN; CDR2 reads SVGIG (reference sequence). The CDR3 is made up of 13 amino acids. CDR3 in amino acids: CAWTRGREYEQYF.

The genes are TRBV5-1 and TRBJ1-1. The CDR3 is made up of 15 amino acids. The germline V gene has CDR1 SGHRS and CDR2 YFSETQ. CDR3 protein: CASSRDQHLNTEAFF.

The chain links TRBV4-2 to TRBJ2-2; lacking DNA, the TRBD2 call made by TCRdb goes unchecked. Germline CDR1 reads LGHNA; CDR2 reads YNFKEQ. The CDR3 length is 18 residues. The CDR3 is CASRSILGAGGNTGELFF.

The chain employs TRBV12-3 or TRBV12-4 and TRBJ2-1; TCRdb's D gene call, TRBD1, goes unchecked for lack of DNA. The CDR3 totals 12 residues. The CDR3 spells CASLGLPGRQFF.

This rearrangement joins TRBV12-5 to TRBJ2-3; TCRdb's D call of TRBD1 is untestable without DNA. This CDR3 has 13 residues. Germline loops: CDR1 LGHNT, CDR2 FRNRAP. CDR3: CASGTGFTDTQYF.

The chain uses TRBV18 and TRBJ2-1; TCRdb outputs TRBD1, but without DNA this stays unchecked. The CDR3 is 14 amino acids. From germline, CDR1 is KGHSH and CDR2 LQKENI. The CDR3 loop reads CASSPEGTATQQFF.

The chain uses TRBV28 and TRBJ2-7; absent DNA, TCRdb's TRBD1 call cannot be checked. The CDR3 sequence is 15 residues long. Germline V gene sequence: CDR1 MDHEN, CDR2 SYDVKM. This chain's CDR3 is CASSKPRGRGYEQYF. The full variable domain, with the rest looked up from reference TRBV28 and TRBJ2-7, is DVKVTQSSRYLVKRTGEKVFLECVQDMDHENMFWYRQDPGLGLRLIYFSYDVKMKEKGDIPEGYSVSREKKERFSLILESASTNQTSMYLCASSKPRGRGYEQYFGPGTRLTVT.

This chain connects TRBV4-3 to TRBJ2-5; the D call of TRBD2 rests on TCRdb alone, since no DNA is present to check it. The length of the CDR3 is 16 residues. CDR1 LGHNA and CDR2 YSLEER come from the germline V gene. The CDR3: CASSQDGAGGKETQYF.

The V gene is TRBV7-3, the J gene TRBJ2-1; TCRdb selects TRBD2, and the lack of DNA leaves this call unchecked. The CDR3 length is 16 residues. The germline CDR1 and CDR2 sequences are SGHTA and FQGTGA. The CDR3 loop reads CASSVTSGRFNNEQFF. The variable domain in full, with the rest retrieved from reference TRBV7-3 and TRBJ2-1, is GAGVSQTPSNKVTEKGKYVELRCDPISGHTALYWYRQSLGQGPEFLIYFQGTGAADDSGLPNDRFFAVRPEGSVSTLKIQRTERGDSAVYLCASSVTSGRFNNEQFFGPGTRLTVL.

The chain links TRBV12-3 or TRBV12-4 to TRBJ2-3; TCRdb indicates TRBD2, and absent DNA this call remains unverified. The CDR3 length is 16 residues. CDR3 protein: CASSTGTTSLRDTQYF.

CDR3 residues: CASSSRTANSPLHF. J is TRBJ1-6 and V is TRBV7-2; as DNA is missing, the TRBD1 call by TCRdb cannot be tested. The CDR3 covers 14 residues. The germline V gene encodes CDR1 SGHTA and CDR2 FQGNSA.

This chain uses TRBV12-3 or TRBV12-4 with TRBJ1-2; TCRdb names TRBD1, which stays unverified in the absence of DNA. The CDR3 has 15 residues. CDR3 loop: CASTLRGGGRHGYTF.

The chain combines TRBV7-9 with TRBJ1-2; absent DNA, TCRdb's TRBD1 call cannot be checked. The CDR3 consists of 15 residues. Germline-derived CDR1 and CDR2 are SEHNR and FQNEAQ (reference sequence). The CDR3 region is CASSLATDRGGGYTF.

This sequence joins TRBV20-1 and TRBJ2-3; the TCRdb call, TRBD2, lacks DNA for checking. CDR3 length equals 13 residues. Germline V gene lookup returns CDR1 DFQATT and CDR2 SNEGSKA (reference sequence). The CDR3 region is CSASSEITDTQYF.

V and J are TRBV5-1 and TRBJ2-4; as DNA is missing, the TRBD2 call by TCRdb cannot be tested. The CDR3 is made up of 16 amino acids. Looked up from germline, CDR1 is SGHRS and CDR2 is YFSETQ. The CDR3 protein is CASSSGLAGGQNIQYF.

The chain links TRBV20-1 to TRBJ1-2; the D call from TCRdb, TRBD1, cannot be confirmed without DNA. The germline CDR1 and CDR2 sequences are DFQATT and SNEGSKA (reference sequence). The CDR3 consists of 12 residues. CDR3 region: CSASPTDYGYTF.

The rearrangement joins TRBV29-1 to TRBJ2-1; TCRdb outputs TRBD2, but without DNA this stays unchecked. The germline V gene has CDR1 SQVTM and CDR2 ANQGSEA. This CDR3 is 15 amino acids long. CDR3 sequence: CSVEVTGDRYNEQFF.

The chain uses TRBV12-3 or TRBV12-4 and TRBJ2-7. The CDR3 runs 13 residues. CDR3 loop: CASRGSGVYEQYF.

The gene calls are TRBV6-1 and TRBJ2-2; the D call from TCRdb, TRBD2, cannot be confirmed without DNA. This CDR3 has 13 residues. Per germline, CDR1 MNHNS and CDR2 SASEGT. The CDR3 is CASTSGGPGELFF.

V usage is TRBV14 and J usage is TRBJ1-1; TCRdb outputs TRBD1, but without DNA this stays unchecked. Germline values: CDR1 SGHDN, CDR2 FVKESK. This CDR3 spans 18 amino acids. The CDR3 sequence: CASSQDWSRGPLNTEAFF.

The chain combines TRBV7-2 with TRBJ2-7; there is no DNA to check the TCRdb D call of TRBD1. Germline V gene data show CDR1 as SGHTA and CDR2 as FQGNSA. This CDR3 contains 14 residues. CDR3 residues: CASSLDPGHYEQYF.

The chain has TRBV4-2 and TRBJ2-3; without DNA, the TCRdb call of TRBD2 cannot be checked. CDR3 length: 17 residues. The V gene's germline CDR1 is LGHNA and CDR2 YNFKEQ. CDR3: CASSPETSGRATDTQYF.

This chain connects TRBV30 to TRBJ1-3. Germline CDR1 GTSNPN, CDR2 SVGIG (reference sequence). The CDR3 consists of 14 residues. The CDR3 protein is CASLLTGSGNTIYF.

This chain's CDR3 is CASSPGDRDNSPLHF. V and J are TRBV5-4 and TRBJ1-6; TCRdb returns TRBD1, unconfirmable since there is no DNA. Germline V gene sequence: CDR1 SGHNT, CDR2 YYREEE (reference sequence). The CDR3 contains 15 residues.

This chain uses TRBV5-1 with TRBJ2-6. Germline CDR1 and CDR2: SGHRS and YFSETQ. The CDR3 sequence is 15 residues long. The CDR3 reads CASSLVGSGANVLTF.

The gene calls are TRBV29-1 and TRBJ1-1; no DNA is available, so the TRBD1 call from TCRdb remains unchecked. Germline CDR1 and CDR2: SQVTM and ANQGSEA. The CDR3 runs 13 residues. CDR3 protein: CSVQGALNTEAFF.

The chain is built from TRBV20-1 and TRBJ2-1; the D call from TCRdb, TRBD1, cannot be confirmed without DNA. The CDR3 spans 17 residues. The germline V gene has CDR1 DFQATT and CDR2 SNEGSKA (reference sequence). The CDR3 is CSASGGVSGRYGNEQFF.